These T cell receptor beta chains were read from a single sample in a study of follicular helper T cells after annual influenza vaccination. Measured with immunoSEQ multiplex PCR; TCRdb has only the in-frame clones, and not every one. This sample has 8,000 to 9,000 clones, with around four fifths found just once. Source: CXCR5+ CD38- circulating T follicular helper cells from blood, taken 7 days after influenza vaccination. All receptors come from an adult who received the influenza vaccine. CDR3s leave out the opening cysteine and the closing phenylalanine or tryptophan.

j_call,v_call,cdr3_aa
TRBJ1-4,TRBV15,ATSQNEKLF
TRBJ2-2,TRBV5-4,ASSLSAGGPAGELF
TRBJ2-5,TRBV11-2,ASSLDRMGRGRGETQY
TRBJ1-1,TRBV7-9,ASSSMGGFGNTEAF
TRBJ1-1,TRBV19,ASSSVPHRVAEAF
TRBJ2-3,TRBV15,ATSRKVGTLADTQY
TRBJ1-4,TRBV6-7,ASSYRAEKLF
TRBJ2-2,TRBV7-2,ASSLRGPTGELF
TRBJ2-6,TRBV7-3,ASSFKGGQSGANVLT
TRBJ1-3,TRBV30,AWSVTGISGNTIY
TRBJ2-1,TRBV2,ATDKRRYNEQF
TRBJ2-1,TRBV11-2,ASSLYSGYNEQF
TRBJ2-2,TRBV2,ASLEGQGGTGELF
TRBJ2-3,TRBV20-1,TAGGGDTQY
TRBJ2-2,TRBV7-9,ASSFRRGGNTGELF
TRBJ2-4,TRBV4-1,ASSQSLENIQY
TRBJ2-7,TRBV5-4,ASSVSGTSYEQY
TRBJ2-4,TRBV10-3,AISPGGDGKNIQY
TRBJ2-5,TRBV7-9,ASSWTSGGVTQY
TRBJ1-5,TRBV19,ASKGEYSNQPQH
TRBJ2-7,TRBV20-1,SASSALEQY
TRBJ2-5,TRBV4-2,ASSPEERGGLGKTQY
TRBJ2-5,TRBV9,ASNPAGGPRTQY
TRBJ2-7,TRBV6-5,ASSYSNRQGYEQY
TRBJ2-2,TRBV12-5,ASGLSPAAGELF
TRBJ2-2,TRBV28,ASSSPARGTGELF
TRBJ2-1,TRBV6-5,ASSSRGPWTNEQF
TRBJ2-1,TRBV15,ATSRGGGNEQF
TRBJ1-5,TRBV6-5,ASTHGNQPQH
TRBJ1-1,TRBV5-4,ASSLGTAGGVRDTEAF
TRBJ1-2,TRBV29-1,SGQGVNYGYT
TRBJ1-1,TRBV5-1,ASSFGVDTEAF
TRBJ2-3,TRBV6-5,ASSKRGGQYTQY
TRBJ2-7,TRBV7-2,ASSFGTRREQY
TRBJ1-4,TRBV15,ATSRERLTATNEKLF
TRBJ2-7,TRBV11-2,ASGLGGTGPYEQY
TRBJ2-3,TRBV19,ASSPGTDTQY
TRBJ1-5,TRBV6-6,ASSVADRGDQPQH
TRBJ1-2,TRBV6-5,ASRPDRGNYGYT
TRBJ1-4,TRBV7-8,ASSLGVTSGGHEKLF
TRBJ1-1,TRBV30,AWTINRAVNTEAF
TRBJ2-7,TRBV19,ASSAPGQNIYEQY
TRBJ2-7,TRBV2,ASRGQISSYEQY
TRBJ2-1,TRBV5-4,ASSLGGTSGRSYNEQF
TRBJ1-4,TRBV11-2,ASSLDGQGSEKLF
TRBJ2-2,TRBV6-6,ASSNRRQDTGELF
TRBJ2-7,TRBV5-1,ASSFAPDGVEQY
TRBJ1-2,TRBV5-4,ASSLGGWNGYT
TRBJ2-2,TRBV5-1,ASSGWDRGASGELF
TRBJ2-3,TRBV19,ASSRSGGGPTDTQY
TRBJ2-7,TRBV2,TSTKLVGSYEQY
TRBJ2-1,TRBV21-1,ASSSRGGATATSYNEQF
TRBJ1-4,TRBV4-2,ASSREGNNEKLF
TRBJ1-5,TRBV7-8,ASSLLQNNQPQH
TRBJ1-5,TRBV19,ASSWDIKGPQH